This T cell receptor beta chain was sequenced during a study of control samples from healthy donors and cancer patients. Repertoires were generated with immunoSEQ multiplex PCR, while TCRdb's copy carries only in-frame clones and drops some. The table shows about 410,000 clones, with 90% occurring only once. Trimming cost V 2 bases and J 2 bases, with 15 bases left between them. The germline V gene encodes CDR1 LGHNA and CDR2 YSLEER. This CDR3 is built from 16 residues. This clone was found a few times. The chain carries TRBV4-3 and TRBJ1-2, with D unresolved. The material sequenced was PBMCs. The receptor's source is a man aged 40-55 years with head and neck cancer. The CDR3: CASSQRRANPNYGYTF. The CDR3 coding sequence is TGCGCCAGCAGCCAAAGGAGGGCAAACCCGAACTATGGCTACACCTTC.